A selection of T cell receptor beta chains follows, all from one sample in a study of OX40 agonist ivuxolimab in advanced cancers. TCRdb's table, derived via immunoSEQ multiplex PCR, lists solely in-frame clones and lacks some. The data show fewer than 30,000 clones, around 81% seen once. This sample comprised CD4+ or CD8+ T cells sorted from blood, obtained in a trial of the OX40 agonist ivuxolimab. The receptor set was obtained from an adult with an advanced solid tumor such as melanoma, head and neck, liver or kidney cancer. CDR3s include the opening cysteine and the closing phenylalanine or tryptophan. The order of the fields is J gene, clone size, CDR3 length, D gene, V gene, CDR3 DNA, CDR3 protein. D genes are given only for firm matches. Only part of the rows carry a size: once, few, many, or a class if the clone is expanded.

TRBJ2-3	.	15	TRBD1	TRBV7-7	TGTGCTAGCAGCCTGACAGGGGGCGAGGCAGATACGCAGTATTTT	CASSLTGGEADTQYF
TRBJ2-1	once	15	.	TRBV5-1	TGCGCCAGCAGCTTTGTAGGGGGTTTACTGAATGAGCAGTTCTTC	CASSFVGGLLNEQFF
TRBJ2-5	.	16	TRBD2	TRBV27	TGTGCCAGCAGTTCCGGGACTAGCGGGAGCACGGAGACCCAGTACTTC	CASSSGTSGSTETQYF
TRBJ1-1	.	12	TRBD1	TRBV19	TGTGCCAGCAGACAGGGGGGCACTGAAGCTTTCTTT	CASRQGGTEAFF
TRBJ2-7	.	20	TRBD1	TRBV28	TGTGCCAGCAGTACCCAAAGACAGGGGAGGTGGCGGGGAACCACCTACGAGCAGTACTTC	CASSTQRQGRWRGTTYEQYF
TRBJ2-2	.	17	TRBD1	TRBV9	TGTGCCAGCAGCGTAGCAGAAACAGGGGGCAACACCGGGGAGCTGTTTTTT	CASSVAETGGNTGELFF
TRBJ2-1	.	15	TRBD1	TRBV19	TGTGCCAGTAGTATAGGTCGCGGGACAGGGTTTGGGCAAGTCTTC	CASSIGRGTGFGQVF
TRBJ2-7	.	16	TRBD2	TRBV7-9	TGTGCCAGCAGCCCGCGGTCGGCTAGCGGGGGCTACGAGCAGTACTTC	CASSPRSASGGYEQYF
TRBJ1-5	medium-sized	13	.	TRBV30	TGTGCCTGGAGTGTAGCGTTCAATCAGCCCCAGCATTTT	CAWSVAFNQPQHF
TRBJ2-7	.	14	.	TRBV27	TGTGCCAGCAGTCCCGGGCCCGAAACCTACGAGCAGTACTTC	CASSPGPETYEQYF
TRBJ2-1	.	15	TRBD2	TRBV27	TGTGCCAGCAGTTCGGGACTAGCGGTGTACAATGAGCAGTTCTTC	CASSSGLAVYNEQFF
TRBJ2-2	.	16	.	TRBV4-1	TGCGCCAGCAGCCCACAGGGATGGGGGGGCACCGGGGAGCTGTTTTTT	CASSPQGWGGTGELFF
TRBJ1-4	.	15	TRBD1	TRBV6-6	TGTGCCAGCAGTTACCGGACAGGGGCTAATGAGGAACTGTTTTTT	CASSYRTGANEELFF
TRBJ2-2	.	14	.	TRBV6-5	TGTGCCAGCAGTTACGGCAGGAACACCGGGGAGCTGTTTTTT	CASSYGRNTGELFF
TRBJ2-3	.	15	.	TRBV5-6	TGTGCCAGCAGCTCACGCCAGGGGCTGGTAGATACGCAGTATTTT	CASSSRQGLVDTQYF
TRBJ2-7	few	14	.	TRBV7-6	TGTGCCAGCAGCCGGGCCGGGGGATCCTACGAGCAGTACTTC	CASSRAGGSYEQYF
TRBJ2-1	.	13	.	TRBV9	TGTGCCAGCAGCGCACAATTCAACAATGAGCAGTTCTTC	CASSAQFNNEQFF
TRBJ1-3	.	15	.	TRBV19	TGTGCCAGTAGTATAGCACAGAACTCTGGAAACACCATATATTTT	CASSIAQNSGNTIYF
TRBJ2-2	.	15	.	TRBV7-6	TGTGCCAGCGTTCTTGGGGGGCTTGGAACCGGGGAGCTGTTTTTT	CASVLGGLGTGELFF
TRBJ2-5	.	13	.	TRBV9	TGTGCCAGCAGCGCCGGTTCGGTGGAGACCCAGTACTTC	CASSAGSVETQYF
TRBJ1-1	.	15	.	TRBV2	TGTGCCAGCAGTGAAGCTGAGGGTTGGGACACTGAAGCTTTCTTT	CASSEAEGWDTEAFF
TRBJ2-7	.	14	TRBD1	TRBV5-8	TGTGCCAGCAGCCTGACAGGGGGCGTCCACGAGCAGTACTTC	CASSLTGGVHEQYF